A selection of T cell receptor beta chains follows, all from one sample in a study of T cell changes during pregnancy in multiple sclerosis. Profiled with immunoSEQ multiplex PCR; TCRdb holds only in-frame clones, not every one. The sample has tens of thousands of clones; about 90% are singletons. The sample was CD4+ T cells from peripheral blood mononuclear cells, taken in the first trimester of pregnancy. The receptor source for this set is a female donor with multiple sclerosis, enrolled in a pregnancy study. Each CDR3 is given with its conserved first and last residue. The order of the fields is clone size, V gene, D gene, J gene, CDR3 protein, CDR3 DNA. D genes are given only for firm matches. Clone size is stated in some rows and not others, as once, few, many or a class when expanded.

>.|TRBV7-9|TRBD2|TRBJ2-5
CASRTSAETQYF
TGTGCCAGCAGGACTAGCGCAGAGACCCAGTACTTC
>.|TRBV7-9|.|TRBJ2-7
CASKGRDYEQYF
TGTGCCTCGAAGGGCCGGGACTACGAGCAGTACTTC
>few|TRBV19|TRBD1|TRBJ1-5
CASSGQDQPQHF
TGTGCCAGTAGTGGACAGGATCAGCCCCAGCATTTT
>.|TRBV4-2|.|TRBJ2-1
CASRVYNEQFF
TGTGCCAGCCGCGTCTACAATGAGCAGTTCTTC
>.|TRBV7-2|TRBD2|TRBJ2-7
CASSLRFSGRDYEQYF
TGTGCCAGCAGCTTAAGGTTTAGCGGGAGGGACTACGAGCAGTACTTC
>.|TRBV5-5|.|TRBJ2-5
CASSLAPGGWMETQYF
TGTGCCAGCAGCTTGGCCCCAGGGGGGTGGATGGAGACCCAGTACTTC
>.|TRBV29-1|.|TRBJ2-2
CSVGTGYTGELFF
TGCAGCGTTGGCACAGGTTACACCGGGGAGCTGTTTTTT
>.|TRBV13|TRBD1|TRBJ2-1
CASSLEAFGTGTYNEQFF
TGTGCCAGCAGCTTAGAGGCTTTTGGGACAGGGACTTACAATGAGCAGTTCTTC
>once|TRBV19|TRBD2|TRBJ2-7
CASSMGTSGRDEQYF
TGTGCCAGTAGTATGGGGACTAGCGGGAGGGACGAGCAGTACTTC
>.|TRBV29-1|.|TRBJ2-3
CSVGFLSGGADTQYF
TGCAGCGTTGGTTTCTTGTCGGGGGGCGCAGATACGCAGTATTTT
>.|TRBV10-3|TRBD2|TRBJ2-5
CAISDIGSSGRETQYF
TGTGCCATCAGTGACATAGGGTCTAGCGGGAGAGAGACCCAGTACTTC
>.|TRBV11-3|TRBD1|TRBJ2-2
CASRPPTGVNTGELFF
TGTGCCAGCAGACCCCCGACAGGGGTAAACACCGGGGAGCTGTTTTTT
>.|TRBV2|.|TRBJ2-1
CATQGNYNEQFF
TGTGCCACCCAGGGCAACTACAATGAGCAGTTCTTC
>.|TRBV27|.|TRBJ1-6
CASTPNRRNVRSPLHF
TGTGCCAGCACCCCGAATCGGAGGAATGTTCGTTCACCCCTCCACTTT
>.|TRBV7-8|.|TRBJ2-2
CASSLGGIGELFF
TGTGCCAGCAGCTTAGGCGGGATCGGGGAGCTGTTTTTT